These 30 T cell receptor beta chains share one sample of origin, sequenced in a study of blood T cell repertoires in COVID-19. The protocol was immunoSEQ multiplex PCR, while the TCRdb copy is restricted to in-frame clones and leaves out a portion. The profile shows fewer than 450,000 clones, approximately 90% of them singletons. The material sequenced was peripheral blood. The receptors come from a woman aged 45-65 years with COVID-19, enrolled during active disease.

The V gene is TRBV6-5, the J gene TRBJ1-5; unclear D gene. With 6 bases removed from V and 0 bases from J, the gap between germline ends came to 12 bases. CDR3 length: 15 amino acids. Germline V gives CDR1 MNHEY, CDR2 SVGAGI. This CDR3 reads CASSLKTNSNQPQHF. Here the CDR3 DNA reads TGTGCCAGCAGCCTAAAAACGAATAGCAATCAGCCCCAGCATTTT.

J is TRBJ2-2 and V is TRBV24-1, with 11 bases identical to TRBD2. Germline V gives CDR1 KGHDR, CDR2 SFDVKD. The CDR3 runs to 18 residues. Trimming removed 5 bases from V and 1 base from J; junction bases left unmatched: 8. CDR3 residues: CATSGFRLAGKNTGELFF. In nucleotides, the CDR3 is TGTGCCACCAGTGGTTTTCGACTAGCGGGGAAGAACACCGGGGAGCTGTTTTTT.

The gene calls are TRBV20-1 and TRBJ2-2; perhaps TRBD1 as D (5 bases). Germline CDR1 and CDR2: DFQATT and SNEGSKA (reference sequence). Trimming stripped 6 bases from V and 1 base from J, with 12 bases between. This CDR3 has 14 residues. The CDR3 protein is CSASYQGNTGELFF. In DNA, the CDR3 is TGCAGTGCGAGTTACCAGGGGAACACCGGGGAGCTGTTTTTT.

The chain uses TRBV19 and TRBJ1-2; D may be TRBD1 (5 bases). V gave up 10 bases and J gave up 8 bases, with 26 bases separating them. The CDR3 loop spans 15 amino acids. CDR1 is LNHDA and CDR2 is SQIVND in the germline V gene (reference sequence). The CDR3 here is CATSTRGWDYGGYTF. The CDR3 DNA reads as TGTGCCACTAGCACCCGGGGTTGGGACTATGGCGGCTACACCTTC.

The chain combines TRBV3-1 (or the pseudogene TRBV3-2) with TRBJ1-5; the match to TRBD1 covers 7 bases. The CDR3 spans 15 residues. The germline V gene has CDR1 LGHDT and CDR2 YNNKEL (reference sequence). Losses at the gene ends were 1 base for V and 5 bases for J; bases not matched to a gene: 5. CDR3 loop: CASSQVRGVDQPQHF. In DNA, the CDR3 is TGTGCCAGCAGCCAAGTCAGGGGGGTTGATCAGCCCCAGCATTTT.

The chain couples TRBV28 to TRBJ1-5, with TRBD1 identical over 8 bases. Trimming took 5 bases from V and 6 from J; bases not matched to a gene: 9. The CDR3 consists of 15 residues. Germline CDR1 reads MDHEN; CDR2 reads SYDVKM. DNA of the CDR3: TGTGCCAGCAGTCTATTCAGGGGGCTGGGTCAGCCCCAGCATTTT. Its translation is CASSLFRGLGQPQHF.

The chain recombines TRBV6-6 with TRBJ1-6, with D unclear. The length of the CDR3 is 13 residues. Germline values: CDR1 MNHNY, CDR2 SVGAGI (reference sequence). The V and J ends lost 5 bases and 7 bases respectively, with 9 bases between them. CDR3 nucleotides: TGTGCCAGCAGTGCAGAAAAAAATTCACCCCTCCACTTT. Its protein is CASSAEKNSPLHF.

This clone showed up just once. In DNA form, the CDR3 reads TGTGCCAGCAGCTTAGGCCCAGCGGGGGGGTCAGAGACCCAGTACTTC. Its translation: CASSLGPAGGSETQYF. V usage is TRBV11-3 and J usage is TRBJ2-5, with 10 bases matching TRBD2. The CDR3 loop spans 16 amino acids. The V segment lost 1 base and the J segment 4 bases; nucleotides outside the gene matches: 6. Looked up from germline, CDR1 is SGHNT and CDR2 is YENEEA.

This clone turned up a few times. The CDR3 protein is CASSNRQGGYNEQFF. In nucleotides, the CDR3 is TGTGCCAGCAGCAACCGACAGGGAGGCTACAATGAGCAGTTCTTC. The rearrangement joins TRBV7-2 to TRBJ2-1; TRBD1 might be the D (7 bases). Trimming shortened V by 5 bases and J by 3 bases, and 14 bases separated the two germline ends. The germline gives CDR1 SGHTA, CDR2 FQGNSA. The CDR3 runs to 15 residues.

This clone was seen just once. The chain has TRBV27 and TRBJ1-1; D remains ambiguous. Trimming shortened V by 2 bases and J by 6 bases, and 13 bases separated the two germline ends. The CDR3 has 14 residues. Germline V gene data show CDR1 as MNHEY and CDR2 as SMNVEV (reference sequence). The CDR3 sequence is CASSLALGGPEAFF. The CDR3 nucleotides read TGTGCCAGCAGTTTAGCTTTAGGAGGACCTGAAGCTTTCTTT.

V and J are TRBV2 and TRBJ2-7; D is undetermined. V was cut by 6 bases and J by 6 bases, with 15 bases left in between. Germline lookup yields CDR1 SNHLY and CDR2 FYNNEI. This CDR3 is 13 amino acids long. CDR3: CASRMARPSEQYF. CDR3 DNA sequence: TGTGCCAGCAGAATGGCGAGGCCCAGCGAGCAGTACTTC.

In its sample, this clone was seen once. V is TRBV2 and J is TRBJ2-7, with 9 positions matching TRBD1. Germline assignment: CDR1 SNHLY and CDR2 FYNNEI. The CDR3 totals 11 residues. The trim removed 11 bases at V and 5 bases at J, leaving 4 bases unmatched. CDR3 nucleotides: TGTGCCGGGACAGGGACTAACGAGCAGTACTTC. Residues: CAGTGTNEQYF.

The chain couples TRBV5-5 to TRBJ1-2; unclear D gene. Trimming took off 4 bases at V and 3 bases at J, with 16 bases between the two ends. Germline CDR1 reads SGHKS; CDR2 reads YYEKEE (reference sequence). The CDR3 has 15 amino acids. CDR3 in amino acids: CASSEGGPIYYGYTF. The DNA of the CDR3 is TGTGCCAGCAGCGAGGGAGGGCCTATCTACTATGGCTACACCTTC.

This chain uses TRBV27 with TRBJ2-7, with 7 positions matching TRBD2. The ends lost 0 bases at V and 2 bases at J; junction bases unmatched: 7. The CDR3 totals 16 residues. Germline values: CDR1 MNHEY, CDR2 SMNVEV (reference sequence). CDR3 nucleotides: TGTGCCAGCAGTTTATCGGGAGGACTAGTTCCCTACGAGCAGTACTTC. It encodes CASSLSGGLVPYEQYF.

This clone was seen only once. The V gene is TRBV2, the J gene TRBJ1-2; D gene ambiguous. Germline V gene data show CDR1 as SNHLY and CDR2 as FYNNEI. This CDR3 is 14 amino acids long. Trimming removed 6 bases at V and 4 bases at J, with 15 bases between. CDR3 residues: CASSTLAVTYGYTF. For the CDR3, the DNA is TGTGCCAGCAGCACCCTGGCGGTTACCTATGGCTACACCTTC.

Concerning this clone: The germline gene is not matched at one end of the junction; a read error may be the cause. The CDR3 DNA reads as TGTGCCAGCAGTTTTGATGATGGGGCTCGCGACTTC. Protein product: CASSFDDGARDF. The chain uses TRBV5-4 and TRBJ2-7; TRBD1 might be the D (5 bases). The CDR3 is 12 residues long. CDR1 and CDR2 from the germline V gene are SGHNT and YYREEE (reference sequence). The whole variable domain, filled in from reference TRBV5-4 and TRBJ2-7, reads ETGVTQSPTHLIKTRGQQVTLRCSSQSGHNTVSWYQQALGQGPQFIFQYYREEENGRGNFPPRFSGLQFPNYSSELNVNALELDDSALYLCASSFDDGARDFGPGTRLTVT.

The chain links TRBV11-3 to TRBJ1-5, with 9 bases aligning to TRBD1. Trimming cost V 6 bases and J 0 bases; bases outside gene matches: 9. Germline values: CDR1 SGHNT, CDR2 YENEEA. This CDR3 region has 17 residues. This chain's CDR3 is CASRLGQGHYSNQPQHF. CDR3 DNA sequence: TGTGCCAGCAGACTGGGACAGGGCCATTATAGCAATCAGCCCCAGCATTTT.

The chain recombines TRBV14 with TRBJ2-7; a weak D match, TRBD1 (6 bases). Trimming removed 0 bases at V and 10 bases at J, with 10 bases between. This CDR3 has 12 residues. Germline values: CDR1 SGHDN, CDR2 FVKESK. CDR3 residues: CASSQDRQEQYF. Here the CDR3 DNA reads TGTGCCAGCAGCCAAGACCGACAGGAACAGTACTTC.

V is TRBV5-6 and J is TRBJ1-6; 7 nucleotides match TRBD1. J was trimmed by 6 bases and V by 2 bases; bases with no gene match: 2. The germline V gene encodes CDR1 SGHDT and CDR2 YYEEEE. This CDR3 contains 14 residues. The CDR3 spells CASSLTGANSPLHF. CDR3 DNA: TGTGCCAGCAGCTTAACAGGGGCTAATTCACCCCTCCACTTT.

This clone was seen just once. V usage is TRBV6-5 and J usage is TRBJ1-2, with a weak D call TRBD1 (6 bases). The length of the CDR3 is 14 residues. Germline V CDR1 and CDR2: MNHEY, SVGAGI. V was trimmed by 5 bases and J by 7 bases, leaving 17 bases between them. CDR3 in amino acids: CASSSYRTDFGYTF. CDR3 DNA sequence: TGTGCCAGCAGTAGCTACAGGACAGATTTTGGCTACACCTTC.

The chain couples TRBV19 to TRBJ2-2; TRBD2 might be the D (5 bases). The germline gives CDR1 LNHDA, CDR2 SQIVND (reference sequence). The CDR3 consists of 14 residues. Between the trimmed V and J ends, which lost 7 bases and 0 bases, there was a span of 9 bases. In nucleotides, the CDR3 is TGTGCCAGTACACGGGAAACGAACACCGGGGAGCTGTTTTTT. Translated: CASTRETNTGELFF.

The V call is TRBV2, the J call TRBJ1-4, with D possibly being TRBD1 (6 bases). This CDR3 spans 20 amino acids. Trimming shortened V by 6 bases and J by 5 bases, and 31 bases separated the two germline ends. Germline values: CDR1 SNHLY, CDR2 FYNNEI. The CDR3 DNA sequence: TGTGCCAGCAGCCTCCCACGAAATCGGGACACCTTACCTGGGAATGAAAAACTGTTTTTT. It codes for CASSLPRNRDTLPGNEKLFF.

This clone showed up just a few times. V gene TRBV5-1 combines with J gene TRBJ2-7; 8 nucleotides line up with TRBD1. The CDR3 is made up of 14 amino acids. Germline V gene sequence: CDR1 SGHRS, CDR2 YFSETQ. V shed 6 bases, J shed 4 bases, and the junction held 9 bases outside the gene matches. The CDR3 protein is CASMGDRGKYEQYF. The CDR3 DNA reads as TGCGCCAGCATGGGAGACAGGGGAAAGTACGAGCAGTACTTC.

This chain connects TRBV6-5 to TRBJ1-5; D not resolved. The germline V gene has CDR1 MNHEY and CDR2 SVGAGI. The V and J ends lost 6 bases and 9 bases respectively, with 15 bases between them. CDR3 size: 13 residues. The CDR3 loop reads CASSVLFRGPQHF. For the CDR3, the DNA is TGTGCCAGCAGCGTCCTCTTCCGCGGGCCCCAGCATTTT.

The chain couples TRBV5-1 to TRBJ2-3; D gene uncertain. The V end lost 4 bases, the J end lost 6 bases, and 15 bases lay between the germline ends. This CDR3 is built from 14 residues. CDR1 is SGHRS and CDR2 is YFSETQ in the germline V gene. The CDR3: CASSLGLTGDTQYF. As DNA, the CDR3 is TGCGCCAGCAGCCTGGGCCTAACCGGGGATACGCAGTATTTT.

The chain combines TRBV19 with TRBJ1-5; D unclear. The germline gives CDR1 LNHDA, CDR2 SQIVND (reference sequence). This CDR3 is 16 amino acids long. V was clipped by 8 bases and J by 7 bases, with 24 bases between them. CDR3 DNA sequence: TGTGCCAGTGTTCAGCTGGTAGGACCCTCGGGACAGCCCCAGCATTTT. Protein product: CASVQLVGPSGQPQHF.

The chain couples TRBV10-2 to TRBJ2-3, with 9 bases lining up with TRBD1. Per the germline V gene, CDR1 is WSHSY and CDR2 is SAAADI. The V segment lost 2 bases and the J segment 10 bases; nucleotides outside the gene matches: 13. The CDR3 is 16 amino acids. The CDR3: CASSEPPTSTGGAQYF. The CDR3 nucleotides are TGCGCCAGCAGTGAGCCCCCAACTTCAACAGGGGGCGCGCAGTATTTT.

Here the CDR3 reads CASSPYPGQGAYEQYF. CDR3 nucleotide sequence: TGTGCCAGCAGCCCCTACCCGGGACAGGGGGCCTACGAGCAGTACTTC. The chain links TRBV7-3 to TRBJ2-7, with 11 bases fitting TRBD1. This CDR3 has 16 residues. V shed 5 bases, J shed 2 bases, and the junction held 8 bases outside the gene matches. The germline V gene has CDR1 SGHTA and CDR2 FQGTGA.

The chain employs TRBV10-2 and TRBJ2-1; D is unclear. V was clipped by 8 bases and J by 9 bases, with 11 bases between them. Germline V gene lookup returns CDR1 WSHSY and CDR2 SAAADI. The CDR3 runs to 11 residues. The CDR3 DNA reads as TGCGCCAGCGGTCAGTTTAGTGAGCAGTTCTTC. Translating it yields CASGQFSEQFF.

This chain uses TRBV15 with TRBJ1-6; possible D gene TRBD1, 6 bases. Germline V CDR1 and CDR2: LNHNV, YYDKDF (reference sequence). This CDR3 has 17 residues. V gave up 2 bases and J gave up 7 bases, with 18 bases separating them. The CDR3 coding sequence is TGTGCCACCAGCAGATTAAGGGGAGGGACAAAGAATTCACCCCTCCACTTT. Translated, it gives CATSRLRGGTKNSPLHF.